This T cell receptor beta chain was sequenced in a study of blood T cell repertoires in COVID-19. The CDR3 extends over 16 amino acids. Germline V gene data show CDR1 as SGDLS and CDR2 as YYNGEE. The V gene end was trimmed by 3 bases and the J gene end by 7 bases; junction bases not matched to a gene: 8. Original processing methods: Quantification of nucleated cells was approximated via reference gene primer amplification. Produced via immunoSEQ multiplex PCR; TCRdb's table is partial and in-frame only. The DNA was the basis for D and trimming; V, J and clone size are from that table. The sample holds approximately 310,000 clones, less than 85% seen once. This clone showed up just once.

The source material was PBMCs or T cells enriched from blood (not recorded which). The chain employs TRBV9 and TRBJ1-6; 9 bases are shared with TRBD1. This clonotype originated in a woman between 25 and 40 years old who had been exposed to COVID-19. The CDR3 loop reads CASSGQSGTGNSPLHF. The CDR3 region has the DNA TGTGCCAGCAGCGGACAGTCCGGGACAGGGAATTCACCCCTCCACTTT.